Listed here are 24 T cell receptor beta chains from one sample, sequenced in a study of human thymus T cells. From resections taken during corrective heart surgery, the thymus tissue was obtained. Only in-frame clones appear in the TCRdb table, and some are missing; sequencing was by immunoSEQ multiplex PCR. The table lists roughly 120,000 clones, approximately 96% of them singletons, with more than 0.02% in the top ten. The sample was thymus tissue. All receptors come from a boy under two years old with a congenital heart defect but otherwise immunologically healthy.

The genes are TRBV7-2 and TRBJ1-2; 7 bases align to TRBD1. The V gene's germline CDR1 is SGHTA and CDR2 FQGNSA. The V segment lost 5 bases and the J segment 7 bases; nucleotides outside the gene matches: 10. This CDR3 region has 14 residues. CDR3 DNA sequence: TGTGCCAGCAGCCTGAAAAGGGGGCATATTGGCTACACCTTC. It is translated as CASSLKRGHIGYTF.

This clone has only one observation. The chain carries TRBV27 and TRBJ1-4; D remains ambiguous. The CDR3 consists of 13 residues. Germline V gene data show CDR1 as MNHEY and CDR2 as SMNVEV (reference sequence). V was shortened by 6 bases and J by 8 bases, with 13 bases between the two germline ends. Here the CDR3 reads CASSFKVAEKLFF. In DNA form, the CDR3 reads TGTGCCAGCAGCTTTAAGGTTGCGGAAAAACTGTTTTTT.

This chain connects TRBV5-1 to TRBJ2-5; 13 nucleotides align to TRBD2. V shed 0 bases and J 1 base; nucleotides not matched to a gene: 12. The CDR3 has 20 residues. The germline V gene encodes CDR1 SGHRS and CDR2 YFSETQ. In DNA, the CDR3 is TGCGCCAGCAGCTTGGTATTACTAGCGGGGGGGCCGACCCCCCAAGAGACCCAGTACTTC. This encodes CASSLVLLAGGPTPQETQYF.

V usage is TRBV14 and J usage is TRBJ1-2, with a weak D call TRBD1 (5 bases). The V gene lost 6 bases and the J gene lost 4 bases, with 15 bases spanning the gap. CDR1 and CDR2 (germline): SGHDN, FVKESK. This CDR3 has 14 amino acids. Here the CDR3 DNA reads TGTGCCAGCAGAGACCCCCGGGGCGGCTATGGCTACACCTTC. This sequence encodes CASRDPRGGYGYTF.

This clone was picked up one time. V and J are TRBV5-1 and TRBJ2-5; 11 bases agree with TRBD1. Germline V gene data show CDR1 as SGHRS and CDR2 as YFSETQ. There are 17 residues in the CDR3. V shed 0 bases, J shed 6 bases, and the junction held 10 bases outside the gene matches. The CDR3 protein is CASSLAKWTGGEKTQYF. The CDR3 nucleotides read TGCGCCAGCAGCTTGGCCAAATGGACAGGGGGCGAGAAGACCCAGTACTTC.

The rearrangement links TRBV10-2 to TRBJ2-7; 9 bases are shared with TRBD1. The ends lost 2 bases at V and 4 bases at J; junction bases unmatched: 6. Germline assignment: CDR1 WSHSY and CDR2 SAAADI. The CDR3 totals 15 residues. The DNA of the CDR3 is TGCGCCAGCAGTGAGGGAGACAGGGGGGAATACGAGCAGTACTTC. Translating gives CASSEGDRGEYEQYF.

A single count supports this clone. The chain combines TRBV28 with TRBJ1-5; 7 nucleotides align to TRBD1. The trim removed 7 bases at V and 4 bases at J, leaving 7 bases unmatched. In germline, CDR1 is MDHEN, CDR2 SYDVKM. This CDR3 is built from 14 residues. The CDR3 loop is CASTGGTENQPQHF. The CDR3 bases are TGTGCCAGCACCGGCGGGACAGAAAATCAGCCCCAGCATTTT.

The chain employs TRBV7-2 and TRBJ1-2; D possibly corresponds to TRBD1 (5 bases). The germline V gene encodes CDR1 SGHTA and CDR2 FQGNSA. The CDR3 length is 17 residues. Trimming stripped 4 bases from V and 4 bases from J, with 22 bases between. This CDR3 reads CASSCNTGLPHIYGYTF. In nucleotides, the CDR3 is TGTGCCAGCAGCTGCAACACAGGTCTCCCTCACATCTATGGCTACACCTTC.

This clone has just one count. V usage is TRBV5-1 and J usage is TRBJ2-7; D unresolved. The CDR3 runs 13 residues. V shed 1 base and J shed 2 bases, with 7 bases lying between them. CDR1 is SGHRS and CDR2 is YFSETQ in the germline V gene. The CDR3 region has the DNA TGCGCCAGCAGCTTGTTATCCACCTACGAGCAGTACTTC. Residues: CASSLLSTYEQYF.

This sequence joins TRBV2 and TRBJ2-1, with 8 bases that match TRBD1. V lost 3 bases to trimming and J lost 7 bases; unmatched junction nucleotides: 8. This CDR3 comprises 15 residues. The germline V gene has CDR1 SNHLY and CDR2 FYNNEI. The DNA for the CDR3 is TGTGCCAGCAGTGACGGGACAGGTCATCCGAATGAGCAGTTCTTC. Translated, it gives CASSDGTGHPNEQFF.

The chain is built from TRBV5-4 and TRBJ1-2; 8 nucleotides align to TRBD1. V lost 3 bases, J lost 5 bases, and 9 bases stayed unmatched. The V gene's germline CDR1 is SGHNT and CDR2 YYREEE (reference sequence). This CDR3 is 15 amino acids long. CDR3 in DNA: TGTGCCAGCAGCTCCAGGGGGCGGGCTCGGTATGGCTACACCTTC. This translates into CASSSRGRARYGYTF. Together with reference TRBV5-4 and TRBJ1-2, the CDR3 gives the full variable domain: ETGVTQSPTHLIKTRGQQVTLRCSSQSGHNTVSWYQQALGQGPQFIFQYYREEENGRGNFPPRFSGLQFPNYSSELNVNALELDDSALYLCASSSRGRARYGYTFGSGTRLTVV.

The J gene is TRBJ2-7, the V gene TRBV2, with TRBD2 matching 8 bases. Germline CDR1 and CDR2: SNHLY and FYNNEI. The CDR3 contains 16 residues. J lost 4 bases, V lost 2 bases, and 10 bases had no gene match. The DNA for the CDR3 is TGTGCCAGCAGTGAAAGACTAGCGAGGGGGTCTTACGAGCAGTACTTC. Residues: CASSERLARGSYEQYF.

V is TRBV7-9 and J is TRBJ2-7, with unresolved D. Trimming pared 2 bases from V and 0 bases from J, leaving 8 bases between. Germline CDR1 reads SEHNR; CDR2 reads FQNEAQ (reference sequence). CDR3 length equals 14 residues. The DNA of the CDR3 is TGTGCCAGCAGCTTAACTGGCAGCTCCTACGAGCAGTACTTC. Translation gives CASSLTGSSYEQYF.

This chain connects TRBV11-2 to TRBJ2-5, with D unclear. Trimming took 2 bases from V and 2 from J, leaving 0 bases between them. CDR3 length: 11 residues. CDR1 and CDR2 from the germline V gene are SGHAT and FQNNGV. This CDR3 is CASSLQETQYF. The CDR3 coding sequence is TGTGCCAGCAGCTTACAAGAGACCCAGTACTTC.

This chain joins TRBV29-1 and TRBJ2-6; tentative D call: TRBD1 (6 bases). The length of the CDR3 is 17 residues. The germline V gene has CDR1 SQVTM and CDR2 ANQGSEA. Trimming took off 3 bases at V and 1 base at J, with 16 bases between the two ends. The DNA of the CDR3 is TGCAGCGTTGAGGGGTGGGCAGGGGATTCTGGGGCCAACGTCCTGACTTTC. The encoded protein is CSVEGWAGDSGANVLTF.

The genes are TRBV6-1 and TRBJ1-3, with TRBD1 as a possible D gene (5 bases). The V gene lost 4 bases and the J gene lost 2 bases, with 15 bases spanning the gap. The CDR3 loop spans 16 amino acids. Germline V CDR1 and CDR2: MNHNS, SASEGT. CDR3 in amino acids: CASSVVRVTAGNTIYF. The CDR3 DNA sequence: TGTGCCAGCAGTGTAGTTCGCGTGACAGCTGGAAACACCATATATTTT.

This chain links TRBV7-9 with TRBJ1-2, with D possibly matching TRBD1 (6 bases). CDR3 size: 16 residues. Germline CDR1 and CDR2: SEHNR and FQNEAQ (reference sequence). Trimming cost V 5 bases and J 8 bases, with 24 bases left between them. The CDR3 coding sequence is TGTGCCAGCAGCCCAGGACAGTCTAGCTTGGTGGGAGGCTACACCTTC. Its translation is CASSPGQSSLVGGYTF.

This sequence joins TRBV6-1 and TRBJ2-1; 7 nucleotides match TRBD1. The CDR3 totals 14 residues. V was pared by 8 bases and J by 4 bases, with 8 bases of the junction left unmatched. Per germline, CDR1 MNHNS and CDR2 SASEGT. As DNA, the CDR3 is TGTGCCAGCGAGTCCAACAGGGGATACAATGAGCAGTTCTTC. This encodes CASESNRGYNEQFF.

The V and J genes are TRBV11-2 and TRBJ2-5; TRBD2 aligns across 9 bases. Looked up from germline, CDR1 is SGHAT and CDR2 is FQNNGV. The CDR3 sequence is 14 residues long. V lost 10 bases to trimming and J lost 1 base; unmatched junction nucleotides: 7. DNA of the CDR3: TGTGCCATTGGGGGAGCGGGGGGCCAAGAGACCCAGTACTTC. Protein: CAIGGAGGQETQYF.

The chain carries TRBV7-8 and TRBJ2-5; TRBD1 agrees at 9 bases. Losses at the gene ends were 5 bases for V and 4 bases for J; bases not matched to a gene: 14. This CDR3 has 17 residues. Germline CDR1 and CDR2: SGHVS and FQNEAQ. This CDR3 reads CASSASRIGTGRETQYF. As DNA, the CDR3 is TGTGCCAGCAGCGCTAGCAGAATCGGGACAGGGAGAGAGACCCAGTACTTC.

V and J are TRBV28 and TRBJ2-2; D is possibly TRBD2 (5 bases). CDR1 MDHEN and CDR2 SYDVKM come from the germline V gene. V was trimmed by 7 bases and J by 8 bases, leaving 17 bases between them. The CDR3 has 14 residues. The CDR3 DNA sequence: TGTGCCAGCATGGAGGCTAGCTTAAGAGGGGAGCTGTTTTTT. Its translation: CASMEASLRGELFF.

This chain joins TRBV13 and TRBJ2-7; TRBD1 matches at 10 bases. V gave up 4 bases and J gave up 5 bases; unmatched junction bases: 8. CDR3 length equals 15 residues. Germline CDR1 is PRHDT and CDR2 is FYEKMQ (reference sequence). The CDR3 region is CASSYGGQGYNEQYF. CDR3 in DNA: TGTGCCAGCAGCTATGGGGGACAGGGGTATAACGAGCAGTACTTC. Full variable domain (missing parts from reference TRBV13 and TRBJ2-7): AAGVIQSPRHLIKEKRETATLKCYPIPRHDTVYWYQQGPGQDPQFLISFYEKMQSDKGSIPDRFSAQQFSDYHSELNMSSLELGDSALYFCASSYGGQGYNEQYFGPGTRLTVT.

The chain links TRBV29-1 to TRBJ1-1; D is ambiguous. Trimming cost V 2 bases and J 4 bases, with 8 bases left between them. The CDR3 length is 12 residues. Germline V lookup: CDR1 SQVTM, CDR2 ANQGSEA. The CDR3 region has the DNA TGCAGCGTTGAACGATTGGTCACTGAAGCTTTCTTT. Its translation: CSVERLVTEAFF.

The V gene is TRBV30, the J gene TRBJ1-3; no clear D. This CDR3 contains 12 residues. The V end was cut by 0 bases, the J end by 4 bases, with 4 bases between. Germline-derived CDR1 and CDR2 are GTSNPN and SVGIG (reference sequence). CDR3 DNA: TGTGCCTGGAGTGTAGCCGGAAACACCATATATTTT. As protein: CAWSVAGNTIYF. Full variable domain (rest looked up from reference TRBV30 and TRBJ1-3): SQTIHQWPATLVQPVGSPLSLECTVEGTSNPNLYWYRQAAGRGLQLLFYSVGIGQISSEVPQNLSASRPQDRQFILSSKKLLLSDSGFYLCAWSVAGNTIYFGEGSWLTVV.